This T cell receptor (beta chain) originates from a study of response to subunit inactivated influenza vaccine. Only a few counts were recorded for this clonotype. Its specificity is unknown. TCRdb called the RT-PCR reads again in MiXCR, with one record for every CDR3 protein. The repertoire includes about half a million distinct CDR3 sequences, 9.5% to 13% of them detected once, and 10% to 15% sits in the top ten. Study-wide results and caveats: Few additional T cells are recruited per seasonal influenza vaccination, authors suggested.

From germline, CDR1 is MNHEY and CDR2 SVGEGT. There are 13 residues in the CDR3. V shed 4 bases and J shed 0 bases, with 6 bases lying between them. This receptor was taken from a man between 50 and 59 years old who received an inactivated influenza vaccine. The chain employs TRBV6-2 or TRBV6-3 and TRBJ1-1, with D unclear. The specimen comprised PBMCs from blood, sampled around seven weeks after vaccination. In DNA, the CDR3 is TGTGCCAGCAGTTCGATACTGAACACTGAAGCTTTCTTT. This codes for CASSSILNTEAFF.